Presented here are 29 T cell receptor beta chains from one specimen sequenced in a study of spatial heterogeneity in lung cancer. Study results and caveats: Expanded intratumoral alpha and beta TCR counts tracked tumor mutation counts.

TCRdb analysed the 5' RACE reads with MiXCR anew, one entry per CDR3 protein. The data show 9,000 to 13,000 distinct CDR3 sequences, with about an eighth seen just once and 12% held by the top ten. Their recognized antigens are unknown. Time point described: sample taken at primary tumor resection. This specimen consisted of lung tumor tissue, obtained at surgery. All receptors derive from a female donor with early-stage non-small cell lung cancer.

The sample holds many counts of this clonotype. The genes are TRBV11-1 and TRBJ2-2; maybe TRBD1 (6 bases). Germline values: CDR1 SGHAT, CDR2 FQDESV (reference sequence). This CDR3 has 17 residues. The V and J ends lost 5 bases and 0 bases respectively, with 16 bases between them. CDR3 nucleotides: TGTGCCAGCAGCCCTAACGGACAGATCCCGAACACCGGGGAGCTGTTTTTT. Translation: CASSPNGQIPNTGELFF.

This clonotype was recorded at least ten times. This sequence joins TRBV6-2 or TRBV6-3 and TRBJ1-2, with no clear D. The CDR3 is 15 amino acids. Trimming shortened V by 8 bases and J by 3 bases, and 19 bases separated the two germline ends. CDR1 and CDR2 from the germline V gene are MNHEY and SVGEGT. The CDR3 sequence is CASAPSMGYDYGYTF. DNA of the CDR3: TGTGCCAGCGCTCCTTCGATGGGGTATGACTATGGCTACACCTTC.

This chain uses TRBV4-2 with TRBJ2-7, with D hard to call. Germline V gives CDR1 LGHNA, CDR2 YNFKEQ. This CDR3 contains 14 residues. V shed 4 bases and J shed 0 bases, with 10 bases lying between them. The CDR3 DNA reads TGTGCCAGCAGCCCGGACCCGAGCTCCTACGAGCAGTACTTC. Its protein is CASSPDPSSYEQYF.

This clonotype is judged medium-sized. CDR3 nucleotide sequence: TGTGCCAGCAGTTCCAGTGATGGCAATCAGCCCCAGCATTTT. Encoded protein: CASSSSDGNQPQHF. The chain uses TRBV12-3 or TRBV12-4 and TRBJ1-5, with no clear D. This CDR3 is built from 14 residues. Trimming removed 4 bases at V and 2 bases at J, with 9 bases between.

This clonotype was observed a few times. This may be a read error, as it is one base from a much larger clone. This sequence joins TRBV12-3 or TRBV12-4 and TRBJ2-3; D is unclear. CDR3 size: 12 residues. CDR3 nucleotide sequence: TGTGCCCGCAGAAAGACGGCAGATACGCAGTATTTT. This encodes CARRKTADTQYF.

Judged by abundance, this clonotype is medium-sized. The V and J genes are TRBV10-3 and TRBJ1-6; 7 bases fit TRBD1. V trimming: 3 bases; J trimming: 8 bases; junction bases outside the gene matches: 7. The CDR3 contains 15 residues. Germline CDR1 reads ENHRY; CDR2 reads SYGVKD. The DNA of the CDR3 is TGTGCCATCAGTGATAAGAACAGGGGCGATTCACCCCTCCACTTT. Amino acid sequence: CAISDKNRGDSPLHF.

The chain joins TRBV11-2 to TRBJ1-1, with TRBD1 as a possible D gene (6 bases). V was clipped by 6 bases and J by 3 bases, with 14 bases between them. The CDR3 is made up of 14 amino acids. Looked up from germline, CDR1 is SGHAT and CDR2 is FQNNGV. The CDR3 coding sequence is TGTGCCAGCAGACCGGCGGGGGCCGACACTGAAGCTTTCTTT. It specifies CASRPAGADTEAFF.

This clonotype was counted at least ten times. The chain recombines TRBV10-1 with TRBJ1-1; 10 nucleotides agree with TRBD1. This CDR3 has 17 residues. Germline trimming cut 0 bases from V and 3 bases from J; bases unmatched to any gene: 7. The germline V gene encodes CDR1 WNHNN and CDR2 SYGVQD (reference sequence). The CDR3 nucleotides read TGCGCCAGCAGTGAGTCCAATATGGGACAGGGGTACACTGAAGCTTTCTTT. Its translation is CASSESNMGQGYTEAFF.

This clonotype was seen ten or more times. CDR3 DNA: TGTGCCAGCAGTGACTGGTCAGATACGCAGTATTTT. Translating gives CASSDWSDTQYF. The J gene is TRBJ2-3, the V gene TRBV25-1; D call uncertain. The V end was cut by 3 bases, the J end by 4 bases, with 5 bases between. In germline, CDR1 is MGHDK, CDR2 SYGVNS. The CDR3 is made up of 12 amino acids. The whole variable domain, remainder taken from reference TRBV25-1 and TRBJ2-3, is EADIYQTPRYLVIGTGKKITLECSQTMGHDKMYWYQQDPGMELHLIHYSYGVNSTEKGDLSSESTVSRIRTEHFPLTLESARPSHTSQYLCASSDWSDTQYFGPGTRLTVL.

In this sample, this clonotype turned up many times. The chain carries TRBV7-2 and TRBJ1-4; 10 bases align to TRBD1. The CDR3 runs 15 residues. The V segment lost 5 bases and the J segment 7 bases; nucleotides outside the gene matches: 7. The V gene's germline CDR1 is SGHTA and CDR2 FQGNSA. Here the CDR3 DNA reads TGTGCCAGCAGCCTACAGACAGGGGGCGGTGAAAAACTGTTTTTT. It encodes CASSLQTGGGEKLFF.

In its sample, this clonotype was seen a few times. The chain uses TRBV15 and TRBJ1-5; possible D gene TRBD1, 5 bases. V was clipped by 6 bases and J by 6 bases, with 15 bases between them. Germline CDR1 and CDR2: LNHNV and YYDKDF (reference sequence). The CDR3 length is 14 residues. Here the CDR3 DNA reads TGTGCCACCAGAGGGGCATGGGAGGTTCAGCCCCAGCATTTT. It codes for CATRGAWEVQPQHF.

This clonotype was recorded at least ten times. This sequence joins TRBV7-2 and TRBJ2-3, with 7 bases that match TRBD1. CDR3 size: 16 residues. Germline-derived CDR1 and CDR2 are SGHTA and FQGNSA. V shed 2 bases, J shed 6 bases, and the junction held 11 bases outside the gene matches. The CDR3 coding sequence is TGTGCCAGCAGCTTAATACCAGGGGGTATGGCGGATACGCAGTATTTT. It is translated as CASSLIPGGMADTQYF. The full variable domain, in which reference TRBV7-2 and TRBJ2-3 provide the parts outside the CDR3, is GAGVSQSPSNKVTEKGKDVELRCDPISGHTALYWYRQSLGQGLEFLIYFQGNSAPDKSGLPSDRFSAERTGGSVSTLTIQRTQQEDSAVYLCASSLIPGGMADTQYFGPGTRLTVL.

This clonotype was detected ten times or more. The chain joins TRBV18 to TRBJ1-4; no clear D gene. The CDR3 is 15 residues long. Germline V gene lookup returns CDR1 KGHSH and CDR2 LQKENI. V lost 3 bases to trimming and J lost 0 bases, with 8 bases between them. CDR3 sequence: CASSPSQSTNEKLFF. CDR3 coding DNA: TGTGCCAGCTCACCCTCACAGTCAACTAATGAAAAACTGTTTTTT.

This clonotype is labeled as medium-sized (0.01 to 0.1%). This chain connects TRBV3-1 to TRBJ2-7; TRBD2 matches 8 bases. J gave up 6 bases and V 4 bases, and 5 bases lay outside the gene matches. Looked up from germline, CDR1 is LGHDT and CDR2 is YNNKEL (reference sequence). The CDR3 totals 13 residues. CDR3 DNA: TGTGCCAGCAGCCTTAATAGCGGGACCGAGCAGTACTTC. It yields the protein CASSLNSGTEQYF.

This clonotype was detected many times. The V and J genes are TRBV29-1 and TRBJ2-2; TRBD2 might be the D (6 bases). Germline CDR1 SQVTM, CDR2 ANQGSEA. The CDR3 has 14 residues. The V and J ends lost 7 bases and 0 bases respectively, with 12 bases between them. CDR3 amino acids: CSARGGTNTGELFF. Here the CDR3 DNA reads TGCAGCGCCCGGGGCGGGACGAACACCGGGGAGCTGTTTTTT.

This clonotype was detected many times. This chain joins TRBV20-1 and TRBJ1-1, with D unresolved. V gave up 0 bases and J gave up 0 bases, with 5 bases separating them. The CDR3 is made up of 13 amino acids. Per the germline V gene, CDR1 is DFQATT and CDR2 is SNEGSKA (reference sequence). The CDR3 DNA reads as TGCAGTGCTAGAGATGGGGTGAACACTGAAGCTTTCTTT. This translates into CSARDGVNTEAFF.

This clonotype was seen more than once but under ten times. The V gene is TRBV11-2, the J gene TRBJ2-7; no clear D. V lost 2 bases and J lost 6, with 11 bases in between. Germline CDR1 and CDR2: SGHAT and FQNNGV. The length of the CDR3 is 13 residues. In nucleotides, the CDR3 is TGTGCCAGCAGCTTATTACGGGTCGGCGAGCAGTACTTC. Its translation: CASSLLRVGEQYF.

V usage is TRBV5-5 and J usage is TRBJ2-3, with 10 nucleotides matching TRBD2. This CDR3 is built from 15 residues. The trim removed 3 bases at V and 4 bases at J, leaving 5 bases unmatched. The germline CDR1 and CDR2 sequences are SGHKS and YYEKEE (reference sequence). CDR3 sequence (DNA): TGTGCCAGCAGCTATCTAGCGGGAGAGGCAGATACGCAGTATTTT. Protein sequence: CASSYLAGEADTQYF.

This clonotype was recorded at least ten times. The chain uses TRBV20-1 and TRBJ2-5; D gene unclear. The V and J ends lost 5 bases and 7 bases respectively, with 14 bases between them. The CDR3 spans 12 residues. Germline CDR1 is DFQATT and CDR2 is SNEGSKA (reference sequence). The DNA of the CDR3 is TGCAGTGCTCCGCTCCCCCCCGGGACCCAGTACTTC. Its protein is CSAPLPPGTQYF.

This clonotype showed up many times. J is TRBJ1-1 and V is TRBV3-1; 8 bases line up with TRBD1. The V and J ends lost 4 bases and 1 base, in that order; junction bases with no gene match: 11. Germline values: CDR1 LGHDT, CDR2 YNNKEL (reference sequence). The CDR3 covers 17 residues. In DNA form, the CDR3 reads TGTGCCAGCAGCCCCCGGTTGACAGGGGCCCAGAACACTGAAGCTTTCTTT. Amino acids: CASSPRLTGAQNTEAFF.

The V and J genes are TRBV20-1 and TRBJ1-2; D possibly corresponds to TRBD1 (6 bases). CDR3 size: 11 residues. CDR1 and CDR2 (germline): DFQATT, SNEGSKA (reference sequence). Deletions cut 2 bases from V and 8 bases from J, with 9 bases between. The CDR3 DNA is TGCAGTGCTAGAACAGGGCAGGGCTACACCTTC. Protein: CSARTGQGYTF.

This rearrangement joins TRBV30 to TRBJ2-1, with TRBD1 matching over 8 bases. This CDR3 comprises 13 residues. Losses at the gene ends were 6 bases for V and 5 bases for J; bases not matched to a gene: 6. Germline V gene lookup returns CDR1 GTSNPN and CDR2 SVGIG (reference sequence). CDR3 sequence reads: CACTGTGNNEQFF. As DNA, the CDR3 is TGTGCCTGTACCGGGACAGGCAACAATGAGCAGTTCTTC.

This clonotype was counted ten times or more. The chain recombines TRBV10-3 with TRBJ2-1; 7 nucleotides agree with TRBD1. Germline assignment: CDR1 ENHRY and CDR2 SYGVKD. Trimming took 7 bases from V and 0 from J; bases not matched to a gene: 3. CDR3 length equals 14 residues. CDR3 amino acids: CAIMGQSSYNEQFF. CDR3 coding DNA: TGTGCCATCATGGGACAGTCCTCCTACAATGAGCAGTTCTTC.

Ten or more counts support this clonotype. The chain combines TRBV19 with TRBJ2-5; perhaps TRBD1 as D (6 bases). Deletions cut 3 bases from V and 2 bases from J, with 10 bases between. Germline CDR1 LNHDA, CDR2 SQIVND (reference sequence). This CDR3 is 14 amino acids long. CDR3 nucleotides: TGTGCCAGTAGTATCACCGGGACACAAGAGACCCAGTACTTC. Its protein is CASSITGTQETQYF.

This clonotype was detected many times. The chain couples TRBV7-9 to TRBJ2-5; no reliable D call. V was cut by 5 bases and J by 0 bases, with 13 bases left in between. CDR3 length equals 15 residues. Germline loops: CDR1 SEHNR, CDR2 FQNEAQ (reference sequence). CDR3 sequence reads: CASSGFTAYQETQYF. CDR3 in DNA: TGTGCCAGCAGCGGATTTACAGCGTACCAAGAGACCCAGTACTTC.

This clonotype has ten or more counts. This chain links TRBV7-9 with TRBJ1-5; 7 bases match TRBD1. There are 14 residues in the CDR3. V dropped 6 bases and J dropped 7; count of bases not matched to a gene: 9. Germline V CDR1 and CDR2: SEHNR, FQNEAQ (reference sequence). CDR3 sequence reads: CASRLEGGGQPQHF. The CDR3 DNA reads TGTGCCAGCAGACTGGAAGGGGGCGGCCAGCCCCAGCATTTT.

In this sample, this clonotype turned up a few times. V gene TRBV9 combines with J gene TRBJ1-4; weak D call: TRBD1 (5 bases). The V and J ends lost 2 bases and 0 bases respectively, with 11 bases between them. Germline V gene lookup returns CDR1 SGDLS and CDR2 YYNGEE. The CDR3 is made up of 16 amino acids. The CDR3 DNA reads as TGTGCCAGCAGCGTGGAGGGACGGACAACTAATGAAAAACTGTTTTTT. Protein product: CASSVEGRTTNEKLFF.

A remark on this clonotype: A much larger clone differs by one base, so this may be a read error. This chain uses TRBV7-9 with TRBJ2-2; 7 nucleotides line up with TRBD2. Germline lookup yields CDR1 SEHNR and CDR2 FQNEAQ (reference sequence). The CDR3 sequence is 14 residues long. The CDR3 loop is CASREDHNTGEPFF. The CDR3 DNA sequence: TGTGCCAGCCGGGAGGACCATAACACCGGGGAGCCGTTTTTT.

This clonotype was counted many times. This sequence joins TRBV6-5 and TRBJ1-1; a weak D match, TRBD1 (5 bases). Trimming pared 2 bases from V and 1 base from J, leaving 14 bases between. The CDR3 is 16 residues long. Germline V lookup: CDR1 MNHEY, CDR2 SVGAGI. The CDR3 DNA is TGTGCCAGCAGTTACACTGGGACCGCAGGGAACACTGAAGCTTTCTTT. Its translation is CASSYTGTAGNTEAFF.